The sample holds one count of the clone carrying this T cell receptor (beta chain). The same CDR3 can be traced to other DNA sequences in this sample. V dropped 6 bases and J dropped 2; count of bases not matched to a gene: 4. The CDR3 runs to 13 residues. Germline V gene lookup returns CDR1 LNHDA and CDR2 SQIVND (reference sequence). The entry originates in a study of blood T cell repertoires in COVID-19. TCRdb's table, derived via immunoSEQ multiplex PCR, lists solely in-frame clones and lacks some. The sample shows around 220,000 clones, 87% of them seen only once. The chain links TRBV19 to TRBJ2-7; 7 nucleotides line up with TRBD1. The sequencing sample was made of peripheral blood. This clonotype originated in a man aged 35 to 55 with active or convalescent COVID-19. The CDR3, as DNA: TGTGCCAGTAGCCCCGGGACAGCCTACGAGCAGTACTTC. Translated: CASSPGTAYEQYF.